This record looks at one T cell receptor (beta chain) sequence and its context. Its antigen has not been determined. The sample belongs to a study of T cells expressing NK-cell markers (dated by TCRdb to the early 2020s). Regarding the complete study: Three sorted T-cell subsets (CD3+CD56+NKG2C+, CD3+CD56+NKG2C- and CD3+CD56-NKG2C+) from fewer than 10 donors had their TCR beta-chain repertoires profiled. Most of the eight sequenced donors were HCMV-seropositive and one was HCMV-seronegative. The study sequenced eight donors, all healthy volunteers chosen at random: three men and five women. The libraries were sequenced on Illumina HiSeq 2000/2500, MiSeq or NextSeq, producing 2 x 150 bp reads. General findings and caveats noted by the study authors: Those dominant clonotypes were again the most abundant among CD3+CD56-NKG2C+ cells in a handful of donors, at about 28.3-60.1%. For six donors, the dominant CD3+CD56+NKG2C+ clonotypes were among the top 10 CD8+ clonotypes and accounted for roughly 1.0-7.5% of CD8+ T cells. Whether the expanded NKG2C-expressing T cell clones were specific for HCMV antigens was left unclear.

To determine HCMV serostatus, a commercial ELISA kit was used to detect HCMV-specific IgG in serum. Peripheral blood mononuclear cells were isolated from blood by Ficoll density gradient centrifugation. Sequencing was performed on an Illumina HiSeq 2000. 5'RACE template switching, by which a universal primer site and unique molecular identifiers were added, was used to make TCR beta cDNA libraries. Synthesis of cDNA was primed from the TCR beta constant segment and was followed by two consecutive PCR amplification steps. The paper's processing steps were these. MIGEC was used to demultiplex reads and group reads by UMI, and MiTCR was used to assemble and quantify clonotypes. To remove erroneous sequences, TCR cDNA sequences were retained only when supported by two or more reads. The tcR package was used for downstream repertoire analysis, with clonotypes matched between fractions based on CDR3 nucleotide sequence plus V segment. VDJmatch was used to annotate antigen specificity against VDJdb, with one amino acid substitution in CDR3 allowed. TCRdb reprocessed the reads and assigns one entry to each CDR3 protein sequence, leaving out DNA. The V and J calls here are based on TCRdb, not the publication. The data table for this sample lists approximately 170,000 distinct CDR3 sequences. The leading ten clones occupy roughly 21% of the sample.

This TCR was sampled from a man aged 18-75 years in good health. Sequenced input: blood T cells: a sorted CD56 or NKG2C T cell subset, CD4+ or CD8+ T cells, or bulk PBMC T cells (not recorded which).

CDR3 protein: CASSWGQLRGDTQYF. The receptor chain draws on TRBV4-1 and TRBJ2-3; TCRdb's D call, TRBD1, is unchecked because there is no DNA. The CDR3 runs 15 residues from the cysteine to the phenylalanine. The protein alone is recorded here. Looking up the germline V gene yields CDR1 MGHRA and CDR2 YSYEKL.